This record looks at one TCR beta chain sequence and its context. This entry belongs to a study of healthy donors' naive CD4 and CD8 T cells. V lost 4 bases and J lost 0, with 7 bases in between. Per the germline V gene, CDR1 is SQVTM and CDR2 is ANQGSEA. The CDR3 is made up of 13 amino acids. Starting from roughly 0.55 ug of total RNA, TCR libraries were made with linear amplification. One entry per CDR3 protein, called by TCRdb with MiXCR from the reads. The sample holds about 180,000 distinct CDR3 sequences, about 70% seen once. The gene calls are TRBV29-1 and TRBJ1-5, with D perhaps TRBD1 (6 bases). The clonotype comes from a pool of human donors in good health; the sample pools cells from several healthy donors. Sequencing was performed on naive CD4+ and CD8+ T cells sorted from blood, pooled from several donors. The CDR3 region is CSVGTDSNQPQHF. The CDR3 DNA follows: TGCAGCGTTGGGACAGATAGCAATCAGCCCCAGCATTTT.